This is a list of T cell receptor beta chains from one sample in a study of CD8 T cells in Susac syndrome. TCRdb reprocessed the immunoSEQ multiplex PCR reads via MiXCR and lists one record per CDR3 protein. The sample includes 150,000 to 200,000 distinct CDR3 sequences, about 94% of them seen just once. Sequenced material: CD4+ T cells from PBMCs. Every receptor here comes from a human donor in good health. Each CDR3 is given with its conserved first and last residue. The D gene is left open where the match is weak. The listing skips clone size in some rows; elsewhere it reads once, few, many or a size class.

d_gene	len	v_gene	abundance	j_gene	CDR3aa	CDR3nt
TRBD1	14	TRBV24-1	-	TRBJ2-2	CATEDRGNTGELFF	TGTGCCACCGAGGACAGGGGGAACACCGGGGAGCTGTTTTTT
TRBD2	14	TRBV20-1	-	TRBJ2-3	CSATLAGVTDTQYF	TGCAGTGCTACACTAGCGGGGGTAACAGATACGCAGTATTTT
-	15	TRBV6-5	-	TRBJ2-4	CASSYSKQPKNIQYF	TGTGCCAGCAGTTACTCGAAACAGCCGAAAAACATTCAGTACTTC
-	12	TRBV7-9	-	TRBJ2-7	CASTRTSDEQYF	TGTGCCAGCACCAGGACCTCCGACGAGCAGTACTTC
TRBD1	13	TRBV27	-	TRBJ1-4	CASSRTGGEKLFF	TGTGCCAGCAGTAGGACAGGCGGGGAAAAACTGTTTTTT
-	11	TRBV7-8	-	TRBJ1-4	CASSSTEKLFF	TGTGCCAGCAGCTCTACCGAAAAACTGTTTTTT
TRBD1	16	TRBV7-9	-	TRBJ2-1	CASSFHRGSSYNEQFF	TGTGCCAGCAGTTTTCACAGGGGATCTTCCTACAATGAGCAGTTCTTC
TRBD1	13	TRBV12-5	-	TRBJ1-2	CASGPDRDYGYTF	TGTGCTAGTGGCCCCGACAGGGACTATGGCTACACCTTC
TRBD1	14	TRBV18	-	TRBJ2-5	CASSPRQGPETQYF	TGTGCCAGCTCACCAAGACAGGGGCCAGAGACCCAGTACTTC
TRBD1	13	TRBV2	-	TRBJ1-2	CASSNQGADGYTF	TGTGCCAGCAGTAACCAGGGGGCGGATGGCTACACCTTC
TRBD2	16	TRBV7-2	-	TRBJ2-3	CASSFSTSGGTDTQYF	TGTGCCAGCAGCTTCTCGACTAGCGGGGGCACAGATACGCAGTATTTT
-	14	TRBV6-2/TRBV6-3	-	TRBJ2-3	CASSRGDNADTQYF	TGTGCCAGCAGTCGCGGGGATAACGCAGATACGCAGTATTTT
-	13	TRBV6-5	once	TRBJ2-1	CASSLPGLPRWFF	TGTGCCAGCAGTTTACCGGGACTCCCCCGATGGTTCTTC
-	15	TRBV4-1	-	TRBJ1-2	CASSQEYTLNYGYTF	TGCGCCAGCAGCCAAGAATACACACTCAACTATGGCTACACCTTC
TRBD2	17	TRBV20-1	-	TRBJ2-1	CSAGTLAGGISYNEQFF	TGCAGTGCTGGAACTTTAGCGGGGGGGATTTCCTACAATGAGCAGTTCTTC
-	15	TRBV3-1	-	TRBJ1-6	CASSQAARYGSPLHF	TGTGCCAGCAGCCAGGCCGCCAGGTACGGTTCACCCCTCCACTTT
-	14	TRBV18	-	TRBJ2-7	CASSPPGVGYEQYF	TGTGCCAGCTCACCACCAGGGGTAGGCTACGAGCAGTACTTC
TRBD1	11	TRBV30	once	TRBJ1-2	CAWDRVYGYTF	TGTGCCTGGGACAGGGTCTATGGCTACACCTTC
-	13	TRBV20-1	-	TRBJ1-6	CSASSFQNSPLHF	TGCAGTGCTAGTTCTTTCCAAAATTCACCCCTCCACTTT
-	14	TRBV3-1	-	TRBJ2-7	CASSPRAGRGEQYF	TGTGCCAGCAGCCCACGAGCAGGGCGAGGCGAGCAGTACTTC
-	16	TRBV15	-	TRBJ1-4	CATSRWTVATNEKLFF	TGTGCCACCAGCAGGTGGACAGTCGCAACTAATGAAAAACTGTTTTTT
TRBD2	12	TRBV20-1	-	TRBJ2-5	CSARRGQETQYF	TGCAGTGCTAGGCGGGGGCAAGAGACCCAGTACTTC
-	11	TRBV20-1	-	TRBJ2-7	CSVTTSYEQYF	TGCAGTGTAACAACCTCCTACGAGCAGTACTTC
-	16	TRBV30	-	TRBJ2-3	CAWTTRGRAATDTQYF	TGTGCCTGGACCACTAGAGGTCGGGCTGCCACAGATACGCAGTATTTT
-	13	TRBV4-3	-	TRBJ1-2	CASSQDRGGGYTF	TGCGCCAGCAGCCAAGATCGTGGGGGCGGCTACACCTTC
-	16	TRBV9	-	TRBJ2-3	CASSSPLRGLTDTQYF	TGTGCCAGCAGCTCCCCCCTGAGAGGCCTCACAGATACGCAGTATTTT
-	16	TRBV20-1	-	TRBJ1-5	CSARDPTDYSNQPQHF	TGCAGTGCTAGAGATCCGACAGACTATAGCAATCAGCCCCAGCATTTT
-	15	TRBV9	once	TRBJ1-6	CASSSFGDTGSPLHF	TGTGCCAGCAGCTCCTTCGGGGACACGGGTTCACCCCTCCACTTT
-	13	TRBV12-3/TRBV12-4	few	TRBJ2-2	CASRGRNTGELFF	TGTGCCAGCAGAGGGAGGAACACCGGGGAGCTGTTTTTT
TRBD2	16	TRBV30	-	TRBJ2-1	CAWSVGLAGGLDEQSF	TGTGCCTGGAGTGTGGGACTAGCGGGGGGCCTCGATGAGCAGTCCTTC
TRBD2	12	TRBV20-1	-	TRBJ2-3	CSASLLAGAQYF	TGCAGTGCTAGTTTACTAGCGGGGGCGCAGTATTTT
TRBD2	13	TRBV20-1	-	TRBJ2-1	CSAPLGGYNEQFF	TGCAGTGCTCCCCTCGGGGGGTACAATGAGCAGTTCTTC
-	14	TRBV4-3	-	TRBJ1-1	CASSQERGDTEAFF	TGCGCCAGCAGCCAAGAGCGCGGGGACACTGAAGCTTTCTTT
TRBD1	13	TRBV25-1	-	TRBJ1-2	CASSADRGGGYTF	TGTGCCAGCAGTGCGGACAGGGGTGGTGGCTACACCTTC
-	17	TRBV23-1	-	TRBJ2-5	CASSRTSRDQLPGTQYF	TGCGCCAGCAGTCGAACCTCCCGGGACCAACTCCCAGGGACCCAGTACTTC
-	12	TRBV3-1	-	TRBJ2-5	CASSQIRETQYF	TGTGCCAGCAGCCAAATCAGAGAGACCCAGTACTTC
-	13	TRBV28	-	TRBJ1-2	CASRRTEWNGYTF	TGTGCCAGCAGGCGGACAGAGTGGAATGGCTACACCTTC
TRBD2	13	TRBV5-1	-	TRBJ2-3	CASRIAGEDTQYF	TGCGCCAGCAGGATAGCGGGGGAGGATACGCAGTATTTT
-	14	TRBV18	-	TRBJ1-2	CASSPLGQDYGYTF	TGTGCCAGCTCACCCTTGGGACAAGACTATGGCTACACCTTC
TRBD1	14	TRBV6-2/TRBV6-3	-	TRBJ1-5	CASRRGQGIQPQHF	TGTGCCAGCAGAAGGGGACAGGGGATTCAGCCCCAGCATTTT
TRBD2	15	TRBV20-1	-	TRBJ2-3	CSAVIAGGPGDTQYF	TGCAGTGCTGTAATAGCGGGGGGGCCTGGAGATACGCAGTATTTT
-	14	TRBV20-1	-	TRBJ2-2	CSARRTEPTGELFF	TGCAGTGCAAGAAGGACAGAACCCACCGGGGAGCTGTTTTTT
-	13	TRBV15	-	TRBJ1-1	CATNMGLDTEAFF	TGTGCCACCAATATGGGTTTGGACACTGAAGCTTTCTTT
-	14	TRBV5-1	-	TRBJ2-5	CASSLGQDWETQYF	TGCGCCAGCAGCTTGGGACAGGACTGGGAGACCCAGTACTTC
-	15	TRBV5-1	-	TRBJ2-5	CASSLTPGDEETQYF	TGCGCCAGCAGCCTAACGCCGGGGGACGAAGAGACCCAGTACTTC